A selection of T cell receptor beta chains follows, all from one sample in a study of blood T cell repertoires in COVID-19. Assay used: immunoSEQ multiplex PCR; TCRdb lists only in-frame clones, some missing. The repertoire holds 120,000 or so clones, approximately 82% seen once, with more than 3.5% in the top ten. Material: peripheral blood. The receptor set was obtained from a woman older than 75 with acute or convalescent COVID-19. The CDR3 runs from the conserved cysteine through the conserved F or W. The D gene is left open where the match is weak. Size values are once, few and many counts, or a class for expanded clones, and some rows have none.

TRBJ2-1,TRBD2,NA,TRBV6-2/TRBV6-3,TGTGCCAGCAGTCGGCGGGGGGGACTTGACAATGAGCAGTTCTTC,CASSRRGGLDNEQFF
TRBJ2-5,NA,NA,TRBV2,TGTGCCAGCAGTGGATCCCAGGGGACCCAGTACTTC,CASSGSQGTQYF
TRBJ2-7,NA,NA,TRBV5-4,TGTGCCAGCAGCACCCGGGACTCCTCCTACGAGCAGTACTTC,CASSTRDSSYEQYF
TRBJ1-4,NA,NA,TRBV3-1/TRBV3-2,TGTGCCAGCAGCCAACAGGGTGAAAAACTGTTTTTT,CASSQQGEKLFF
TRBJ2-7,NA,NA,TRBV6-5,TGTGCCAGCGGGGGCCCTAGCTCCTACGAGCAGTACTTC,CASGGPSSYEQYF
TRBJ1-4,TRBD1,NA,TRBV5-4,TGTGCCAGCAGCTTAGGGACAGTTGAAAAACTGTTTTTT,CASSLGTVEKLFF
TRBJ2-1,NA,NA,TRBV5-1,TGCGCCAGCAGCTTGAGGGGGTACAATGAGCAGTTCTTC,CASSLRGYNEQFF
TRBJ1-2,NA,NA,TRBV27,TGTGCCAGCAGTATGCAGCAGGGTGGTGGCTACACCTTC,CASSMQQGGGYTF
TRBJ2-3,NA,NA,TRBV5-1,TGCGCCAGCAGCTTGGCCCGACAGACAGATACGCAGTATTTT,CASSLARQTDTQYF
TRBJ2-3,NA,NA,TRBV5-1,TGCGCCAGCAGCCTAGGTAGCGGCAGCACAGATACGCAGTATTTT,CASSLGSGSTDTQYF
TRBJ1-4,TRBD1,NA,TRBV7-9,TGTGCCAGCGGATACAGGGGGCAGACTAATGAAAAACTGTTTTTT,CASGYRGQTNEKLFF
TRBJ1-1,TRBD1,NA,TRBV28,TGTGCCAGCAGAGCTGGGGACAGCCCCTGGGGAAGCACTGAAGCTTTCTTT,CASRAGDSPWGSTEAFF
TRBJ2-1,NA,few,TRBV11-2,TGTGCCAGCAGCCTGACAGAACAGAATGAGCAGTTCTTC,CASSLTEQNEQFF
TRBJ2-2,NA,few,TRBV7-2,TGTGCCAGCAGCTTAGGAGCAACCGGGGAGCTGTTTTTT,CASSLGATGELFF
TRBJ2-7,NA,NA,TRBV5-4,TGTGCCAGCAGCTTGGCCGGCAGGGCCGCGCAGTACTTC,CASSLAGRAAQYF
TRBJ1-2,NA,NA,TRBV18,TGTGCCAGCTCACCATCTGAGATAGGGCCGGGACAAAACTATGGCTACACCTTC,CASSPSEIGPGQNYGYTF
TRBJ1-6,NA,NA,TRBV4-1,TGCGCCAGCAGCCAAGGGAGCTCCTATAATTCACCCCTCCACTTT,CASSQGSSYNSPLHF
TRBJ1-4,NA,once,TRBV18,TGTGCCAGCTCACCACCGGGCCGTGCAACTAATGAAAAACTGTTTTTT,CASSPPGRATNEKLFF
TRBJ1-6,NA,NA,TRBV11-1,TGTGCCAGCAGCCAGGGTGGACCCCTCCACTTT,CASSQGGPLHF
TRBJ2-5,NA,NA,TRBV3-1/TRBV3-2,TGTGCCAGCAGCCGACTTGGCCAAGAGACCCAGTACTTC,CASSRLGQETQYF
TRBJ2-2,TRBD1,few,TRBV2,TGTGCCAGCAGTGAAGGGGACAGGGTTGGCACCGGGGAGCTGTTTTTT,CASSEGDRVGTGELFF
TRBJ2-3,TRBD2,NA,TRBV3-1/TRBV3-2,TGTGCCAGCAGCCGGAGCGGGGGCGGGGGGGCCTTCCCAGATACGCAGTATTTT,CASSRSGGGGAFPDTQYF
TRBJ1-6,TRBD1,NA,TRBV10-1,TGCGCCAGCAGTGATGGACAGGGGCTTTCACCCCTCCACTTT,CASSDGQGLSPLHF
TRBJ2-7,NA,once,TRBV12-3/TRBV12-4,TGTGCCAGCAGTTTATTCGCGTTCGAGCAGTACTTC,CASSLFAFEQYF
TRBJ2-7,NA,NA,TRBV19,TGTGCCAGTAGTATGAGTGCCATAACCTACGAGCAGTACTTC,CASSMSAITYEQYF
TRBJ1-6,TRBD1,NA,TRBV3-1/TRBV3-2,TGTGCCAGCCGGACCCAGGGGGTAGGGAATTCACCCCTCCACTTT,CASRTQGVGNSPLHF
TRBJ2-2,TRBD2,NA,TRBV5-4,TGTGCCAGCAGCCCCTCTAGCGGGAGAGGAAGCGGGGAGCTGTTTTTT,CASSPSSGRGSGELFF
TRBJ2-5,NA,NA,TRBV2,TGTGCCAGCTTGAGCGGGCCCCAAGAGACCCAGTACTTC,CASLSGPQETQYF
TRBJ1-1,TRBD1,NA,TRBV19,TGTGCCAGTAAGAAGGGGACAGGGATCTTAACTGAAGCTTTCTTT,CASKKGTGILTEAFF
TRBJ1-4,TRBD1,NA,TRBV11-2,TGTGCCAGCAGCTCATGGGGACAGGGAGATGAAAAACTGTTTTTT,CASSSWGQGDEKLFF
TRBJ1-2,TRBD1,NA,TRBV7-9,TGTGCCAGCAGCTTATGGGATCGACAGGGTGTCTATGGCTACACCTTC,CASSLWDRQGVYGYTF
TRBJ2-5,TRBD1,NA,TRBV6-5,TGTGCCAGCAGCTACGGGACAGGCGCGCAAGAGACCCAGTACTTC,CASSYGTGAQETQYF
TRBJ2-3,TRBD1,NA,TRBV7-2,TGTGCCAGCAGCTTTTCGACAGGGTTCACAGATACGCAGTATTTT,CASSFSTGFTDTQYF
TRBJ2-3,TRBD2,NA,TRBV9,TGTGCCAGCAGCGCCGGGACTAGCGGGGCAGATACGCAGTATTTT,CASSAGTSGADTQYF
TRBJ1-5,TRBD1,NA,TRBV2,TGTGCCAGCAGTGATACCGGGACAGGGAATGTTGGCGATCAGCCCCAGCATTTT,CASSDTGTGNVGDQPQHF
TRBJ2-1,TRBD2,NA,TRBV29-1,TGCAGCGTTGAGCGGGGGTACAATGAGCAGTTCTTC,CSVERGYNEQFF
TRBJ2-3,NA,few,TRBV28,TGTGCCAGCAGTTCAATTGGGGGGGGCGGTTTCTACGGTGATACGCAGTATTTT,CASSSIGGGGFYGDTQYF
TRBJ2-2,NA,NA,TRBV9,TGTGCCAGCAGCCGGGGGGCGGCCGGGGAGCTGTTTTTT,CASSRGAAGELFF
TRBJ2-1,TRBD1,few,TRBV6-4,TGTGCCAGCAGTGCCGGGACAGGGGGAGTGAATGAGCAGTTCTTC,CASSAGTGGVNEQFF
TRBJ1-2,TRBD1,NA,TRBV7-8,TGTGCCAGCAGCCCCGGACAGGGTAACGGCTACACCTTC,CASSPGQGNGYTF
TRBJ1-6,NA,NA,TRBV3-1/TRBV3-2,TGTGCCAGCAGCCACACAAGGACAAATTCACCCCTCCACTTT,CASSHTRTNSPLHF
TRBJ2-6,TRBD2,NA,TRBV4-1,TGCGCCAGCAGCTTTCACCCCGGGACTAGCGGGGCCTCTGGGGCCAACGTCCTGACTTTC,CASSFHPGTSGASGANVLTF
TRBJ1-5,TRBD1,NA,TRBV19,TGTGCCAGCTCCGGGACAGGGGGCACCAATCAGCCCCAGCATTTT,CASSGTGGTNQPQHF
TRBJ2-3,TRBD1,NA,TRBV29-1,TGCAGCGTTGATCAAGGGACAGGGGAGGTAACAGATACGCAGTATTTT,CSVDQGTGEVTDTQYF
TRBJ2-7,TRBD1,NA,TRBV10-3,TGTGCCATCAGACCAACAGGGGGCGCGTACGAGCAGTACTTC,CAIRPTGGAYEQYF
TRBJ2-3,TRBD2,NA,TRBV5-1,TGCGCCAGCAGCCCGGGACTAGCGGGGGCCCCAGATACGCAGTATTTT,CASSPGLAGAPDTQYF
TRBJ2-7,NA,once,TRBV28,TGTGCCAGCAGTTTATCCGGGGGTTCCTACGAGCAGTACTTC,CASSLSGGSYEQYF
TRBJ2-1,NA,NA,TRBV7-2,TGTGCCAGCAGCCTCAGAGCGGAGAGCTCCTACAATGAGCAGTTCTTC,CASSLRAESSYNEQFF
TRBJ2-2,TRBD2,NA,TRBV3-1/TRBV3-2,TGTGCCAGCAGCCAATATAGCGGGAGGGCCGACACCGGGGAGCTGTTTTTT,CASSQYSGRADTGELFF
TRBJ2-2,NA,NA,TRBV7-9,TGTGCCAGCAGCTCCCTTGGGGGCTACACCGGGGAGCTGTTTTTT,CASSSLGGYTGELFF
TRBJ2-2,NA,once,TRBV7-3,TGTGCCAGCAGCTTAACTAGTCCGGGGGAGCTGTTTTTT,CASSLTSPGELFF
TRBJ1-1,TRBD1,NA,TRBV5-1,TGCGCCAGCAGCCCCGGGACAGGAGGGGTGAGTACTGAAGCTTTCTTT,CASSPGTGGVSTEAFF
TRBJ1-2,NA,NA,TRBV6-2/TRBV6-3,TGTGCCAGCAGCCGGGGGGGCCCGACCTATGGCTACACCTTC,CASSRGGPTYGYTF